This record looks at one T cell receptor (beta chain) sequence and its context. CDR3 length: 13 residues. V lost 8 bases to trimming and J lost 4 bases; unmatched junction nucleotides: 3. The germline CDR1 and CDR2 sequences are WNHNN and SYGVQD (reference sequence). This sample was taken from a study of blood T cell repertoires in COVID-19. In the study overall: COVID-19 samples collected from the United States, Italy and Spain covered acute and convalescent phases. T cells, B-cell-depleted T cells, or PBMCs supplied cDNA or gDNA.

Original analysis: The assay estimated nucleated cells by amplifying reference gene primers. Clones were sequenced by immunoSEQ multiplex PCR, and TCRdb holds only the in-frame ones, with some missing. The V and J calls and clone size were taken over from that table, and D and trimming were inferred from the DNA. The sample includes about 180,000 clones, approximately 79% of them seen just once. The receptor was isolated from a woman aged 65 to 85 with acute or convalescent COVID-19. The source material was peripheral blood. This sequence joins TRBV10-1 and TRBJ2-2; 8 nucleotides match TRBD2. The CDR3 here is CASREGGTGELFF. CDR3 coding DNA: TGCGCCAGCCGGGAGGGAGGCACCGGGGAGCTGTTTTTT.